This T cell receptor beta chain is drawn from a study of beta chain features in type 1 diabetes. Purity above 98% was achieved in all sorted populations. Expressed TCRB transcripts were sequenced after all isolated RNA was converted to cDNA. Around 4 million reads per sample were averaged for naive, central memory and regulatory samples. The table came from immunoSEQ multiplex PCR; TCRdb's copy has only in-frame clones and leaves some out. The repertoire includes tens of thousands of clones, roughly half of them detected once, and 2% to 3% sits in the top ten. This clone is judged medium-sized. What it binds is unknown. Study results and caveats: PCR might favor shorter templates, but any such skew would affect patients and controls equally. Type 1 diabetes patients had moderately but significantly shorter TCRB CDR3s in all four CD4+ subsets.

The sample consisted of Tregs from blood. This receptor was taken from a woman between 35 and 50 years old with type 1 diabetes.

The CDR3 nucleotides are TGTGCCAGCAGCTTAGGAAGGCAGGCCAGTGAAGCTTTCTTT. As protein: CASSLGRQASEAFF. The chain combines TRBV7-2 with TRBJ1-1; D unclear. CDR3 size: 14 residues. Trimming removed 1 base at V and 7 bases at J, with 13 bases between. The germline gives CDR1 SGHTA, CDR2 FQGNSA.